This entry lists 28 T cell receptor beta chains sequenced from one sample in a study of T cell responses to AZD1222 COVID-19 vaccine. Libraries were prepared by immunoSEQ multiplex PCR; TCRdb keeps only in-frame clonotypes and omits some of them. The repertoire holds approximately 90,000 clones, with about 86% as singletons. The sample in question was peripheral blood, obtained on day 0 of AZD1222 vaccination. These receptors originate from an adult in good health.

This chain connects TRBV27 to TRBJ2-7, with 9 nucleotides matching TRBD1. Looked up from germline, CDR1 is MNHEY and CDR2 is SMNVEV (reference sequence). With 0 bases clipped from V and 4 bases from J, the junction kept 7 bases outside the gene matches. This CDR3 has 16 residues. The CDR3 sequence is CASSLSGDRVLYEQYF. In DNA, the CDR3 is TGTGCCAGCAGTTTATCCGGGGACAGGGTCCTTTACGAGCAGTACTTC.

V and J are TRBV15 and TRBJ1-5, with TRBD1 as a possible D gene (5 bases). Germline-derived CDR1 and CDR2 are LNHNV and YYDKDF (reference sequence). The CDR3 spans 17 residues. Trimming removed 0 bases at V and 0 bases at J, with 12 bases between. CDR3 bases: TGTGCCACCAGCAGAGATCCGGGACGGAATAGCAATCAGCCCCAGCATTTT. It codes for CATSRDPGRNSNQPQHF.

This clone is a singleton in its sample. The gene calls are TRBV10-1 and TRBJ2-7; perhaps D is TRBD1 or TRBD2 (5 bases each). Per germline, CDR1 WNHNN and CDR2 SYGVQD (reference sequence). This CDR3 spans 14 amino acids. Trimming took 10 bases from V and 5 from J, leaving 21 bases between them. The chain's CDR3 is CATLAVGGVHEQYF. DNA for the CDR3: TGCGCCACCTTGGCGGTTGGGGGAGTCCACGAGCAGTACTTC.

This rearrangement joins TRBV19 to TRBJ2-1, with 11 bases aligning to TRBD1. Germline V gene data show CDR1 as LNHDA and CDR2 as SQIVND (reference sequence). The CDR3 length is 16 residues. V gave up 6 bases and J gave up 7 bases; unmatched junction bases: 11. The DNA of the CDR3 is TGTGCCAGTAGGGCCTGGGACAGGGGGAACGAAAATGAGCAGTTCTTC. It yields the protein CASRAWDRGNENEQFF.

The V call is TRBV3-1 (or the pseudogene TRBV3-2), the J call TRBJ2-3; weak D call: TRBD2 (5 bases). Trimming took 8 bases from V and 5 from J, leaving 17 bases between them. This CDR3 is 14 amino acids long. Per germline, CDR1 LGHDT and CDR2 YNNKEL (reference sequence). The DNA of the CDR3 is TGTGCCAGCCGCAATTCCCCCGGAGGAGATACGCAGTATTTT. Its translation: CASRNSPGGDTQYF.

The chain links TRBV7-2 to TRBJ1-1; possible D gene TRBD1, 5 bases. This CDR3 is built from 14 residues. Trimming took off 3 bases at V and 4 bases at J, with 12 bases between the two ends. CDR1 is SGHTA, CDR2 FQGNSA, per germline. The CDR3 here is CASSFQGSVTEAFF. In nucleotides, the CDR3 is TGTGCCAGCAGCTTTCAGGGTAGCGTCACTGAAGCTTTCTTT.

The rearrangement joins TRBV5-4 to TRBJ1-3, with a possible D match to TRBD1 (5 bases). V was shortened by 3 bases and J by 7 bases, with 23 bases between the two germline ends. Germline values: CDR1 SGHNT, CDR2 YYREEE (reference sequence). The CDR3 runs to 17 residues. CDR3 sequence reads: CASSWGTPLSRGNTIYF. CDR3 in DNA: TGTGCCAGCAGCTGGGGCACCCCCCTTTCTCGTGGGAACACCATATATTTT.

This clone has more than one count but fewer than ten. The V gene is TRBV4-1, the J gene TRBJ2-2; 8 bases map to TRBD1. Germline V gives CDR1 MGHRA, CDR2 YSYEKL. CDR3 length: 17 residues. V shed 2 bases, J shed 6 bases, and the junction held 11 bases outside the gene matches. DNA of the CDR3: TGCGCCAGCAGCCAAAGCCTGCCAGGGGGCGCGTCCGGGGAGCTGTTTTTT. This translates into CASSQSLPGGASGELFF.

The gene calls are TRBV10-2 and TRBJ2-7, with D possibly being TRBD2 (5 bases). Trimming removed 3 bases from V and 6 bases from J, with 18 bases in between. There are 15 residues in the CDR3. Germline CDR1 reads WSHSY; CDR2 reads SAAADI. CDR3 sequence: CASSDATRARGEQYF. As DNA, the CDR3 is TGCGCCAGCAGTGATGCAACTAGGGCGCGAGGCGAGCAGTACTTC.

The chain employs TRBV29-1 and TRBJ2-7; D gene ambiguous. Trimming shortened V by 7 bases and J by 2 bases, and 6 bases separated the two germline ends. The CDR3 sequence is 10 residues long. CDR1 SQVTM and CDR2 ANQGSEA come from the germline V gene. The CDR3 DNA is TGCAGCGAGGATCCCTACGAGCAGTACTTC. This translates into CSEDPYEQYF.

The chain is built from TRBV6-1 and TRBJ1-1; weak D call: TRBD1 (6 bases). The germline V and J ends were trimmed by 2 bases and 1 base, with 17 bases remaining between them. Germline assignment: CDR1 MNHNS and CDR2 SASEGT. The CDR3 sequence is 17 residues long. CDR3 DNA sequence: TGTGCCAGCAGTGAAAGCCCCTACAGGGACAAGAACACTGAAGCTTTCTTT. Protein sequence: CASSESPYRDKNTEAFF.

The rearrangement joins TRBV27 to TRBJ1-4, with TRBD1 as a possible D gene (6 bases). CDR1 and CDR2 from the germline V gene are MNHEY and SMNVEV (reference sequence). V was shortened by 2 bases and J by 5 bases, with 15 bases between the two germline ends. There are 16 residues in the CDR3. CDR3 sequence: CASSLVGGRGNEKLFF. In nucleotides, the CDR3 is TGTGCCAGCAGTTTAGTCGGGGGGCGAGGGAATGAAAAACTGTTTTTT.

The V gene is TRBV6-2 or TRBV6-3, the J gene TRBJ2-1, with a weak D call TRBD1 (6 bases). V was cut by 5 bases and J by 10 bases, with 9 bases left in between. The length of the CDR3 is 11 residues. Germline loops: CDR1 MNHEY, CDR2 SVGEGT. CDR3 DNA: TGTGCCAGCAGTCAGGGGTTAGAGCAGTTCTTC. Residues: CASSQGLEQFF.

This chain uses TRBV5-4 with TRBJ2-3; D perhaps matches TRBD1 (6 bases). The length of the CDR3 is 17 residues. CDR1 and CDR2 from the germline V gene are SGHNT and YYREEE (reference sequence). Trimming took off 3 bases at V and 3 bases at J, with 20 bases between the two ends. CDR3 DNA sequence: TGTGCCAGCAGCTCCAAGGCACAGGGTGTAGGTACAGATACGCAGTATTTT. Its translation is CASSSKAQGVGTDTQYF.

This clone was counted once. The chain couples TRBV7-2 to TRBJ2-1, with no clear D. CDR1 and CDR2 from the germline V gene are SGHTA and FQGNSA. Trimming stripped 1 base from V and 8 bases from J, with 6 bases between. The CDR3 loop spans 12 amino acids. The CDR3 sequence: CASSLVIDEQFF. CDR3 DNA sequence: TGTGCCAGCAGCTTAGTCATTGATGAGCAGTTCTTC.

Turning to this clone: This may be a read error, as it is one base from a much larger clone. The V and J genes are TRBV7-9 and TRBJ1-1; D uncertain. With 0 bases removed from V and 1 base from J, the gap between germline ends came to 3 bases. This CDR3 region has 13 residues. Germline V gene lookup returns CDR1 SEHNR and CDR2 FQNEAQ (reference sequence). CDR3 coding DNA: TGTGCCAGCAGCTTAGCCCCGAACACTGAAGCTTTCTTT. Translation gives CASSLAPNTEAFF.

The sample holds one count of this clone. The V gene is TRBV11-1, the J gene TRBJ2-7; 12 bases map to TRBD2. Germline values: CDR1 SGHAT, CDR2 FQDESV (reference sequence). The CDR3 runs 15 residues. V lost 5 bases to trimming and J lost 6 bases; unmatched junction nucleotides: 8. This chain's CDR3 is CASSQLAGGITEQYF. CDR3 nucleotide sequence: TGTGCCAGCAGCCAACTAGCGGGAGGAATCACCGAGCAGTACTTC.

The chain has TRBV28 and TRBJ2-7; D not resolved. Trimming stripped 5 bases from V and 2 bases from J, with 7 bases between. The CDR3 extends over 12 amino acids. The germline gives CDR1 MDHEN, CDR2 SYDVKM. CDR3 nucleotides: TGTGCCAGCAGTGCAGGACCCTACGAGCAGTACTTC. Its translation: CASSAGPYEQYF.

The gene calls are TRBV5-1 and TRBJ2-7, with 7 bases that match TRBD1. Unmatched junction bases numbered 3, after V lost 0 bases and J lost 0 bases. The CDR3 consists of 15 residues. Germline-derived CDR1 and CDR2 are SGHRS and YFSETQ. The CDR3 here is CASSLGPGGSYEQYF. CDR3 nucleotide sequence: TGCGCCAGCAGCTTGGGCCCAGGGGGCTCCTACGAGCAGTACTTC.

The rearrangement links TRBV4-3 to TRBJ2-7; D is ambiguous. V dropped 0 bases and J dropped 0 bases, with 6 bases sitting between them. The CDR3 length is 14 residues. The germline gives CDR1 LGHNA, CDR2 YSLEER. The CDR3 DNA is TGCGCCAGCAGCCAAGATTACAACTCCTACGAGCAGTACTTC. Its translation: CASSQDYNSYEQYF.

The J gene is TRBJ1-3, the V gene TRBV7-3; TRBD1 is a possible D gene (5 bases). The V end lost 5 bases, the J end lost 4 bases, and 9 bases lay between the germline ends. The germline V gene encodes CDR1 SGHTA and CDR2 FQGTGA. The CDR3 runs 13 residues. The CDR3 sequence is CASSPGVGNTIYF. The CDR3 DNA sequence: TGTGCCAGCAGCCCGGGGGTGGGAAACACCATATATTTT.

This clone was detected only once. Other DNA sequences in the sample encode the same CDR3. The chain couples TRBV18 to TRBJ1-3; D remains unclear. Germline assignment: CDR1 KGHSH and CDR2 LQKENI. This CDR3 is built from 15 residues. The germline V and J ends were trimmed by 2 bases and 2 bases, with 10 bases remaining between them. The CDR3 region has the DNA TGTGCCAGCTCACCAACGGACGACCCTGGAAACACCATATATTTT. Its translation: CASSPTDDPGNTIYF.

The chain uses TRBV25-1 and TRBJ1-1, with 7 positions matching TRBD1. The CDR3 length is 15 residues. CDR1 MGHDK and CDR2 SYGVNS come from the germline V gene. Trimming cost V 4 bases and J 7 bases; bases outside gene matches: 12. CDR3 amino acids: CASSVWTGGKGEAFF. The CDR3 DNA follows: TGTGCCAGCAGTGTTTGGACAGGCGGCAAGGGTGAAGCTTTCTTT.

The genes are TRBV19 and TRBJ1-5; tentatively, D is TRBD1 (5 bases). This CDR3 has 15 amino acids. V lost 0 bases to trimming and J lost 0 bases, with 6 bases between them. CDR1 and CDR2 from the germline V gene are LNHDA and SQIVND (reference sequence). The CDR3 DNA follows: TGTGCCAGTAGTATAGATGGGACTAGCAATCAGCCCCAGCATTTT. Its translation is CASSIDGTSNQPQHF.

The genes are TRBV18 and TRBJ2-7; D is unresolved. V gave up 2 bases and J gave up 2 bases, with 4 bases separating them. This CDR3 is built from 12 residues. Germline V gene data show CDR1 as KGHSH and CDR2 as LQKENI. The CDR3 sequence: CASSPTAYEQYF. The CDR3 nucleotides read TGTGCCAGCTCACCAACGGCCTACGAGCAGTACTTC.

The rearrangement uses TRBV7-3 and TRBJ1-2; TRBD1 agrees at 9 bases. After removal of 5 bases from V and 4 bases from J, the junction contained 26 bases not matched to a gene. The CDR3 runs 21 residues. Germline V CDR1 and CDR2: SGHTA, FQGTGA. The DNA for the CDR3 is TGTGCCAGCAGCATACCCGGGACAGGGAAAGCCTCCCGACCGGCCCTCTATGGCTACACCTTC. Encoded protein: CASSIPGTGKASRPALYGYTF.

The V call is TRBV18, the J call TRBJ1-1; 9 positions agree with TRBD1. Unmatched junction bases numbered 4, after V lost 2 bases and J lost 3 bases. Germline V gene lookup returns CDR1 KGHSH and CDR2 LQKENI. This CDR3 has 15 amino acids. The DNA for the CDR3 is TGTGCCAGCTCACCAACAGGGGGCAGCCACACTGAAGCTTTCTTT. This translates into CASSPTGGSHTEAFF. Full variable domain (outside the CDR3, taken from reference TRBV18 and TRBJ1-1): NAGVMQNPRHLVRRRGQEARLRCSPMKGHSHVYWYRQLPEEGLKFMVYLQKENIIDESGMPKERFSAEFPKEGPSILRIQQVVRGDSAAYFCASSPTGGSHTEAFFGQGTRLTVV.

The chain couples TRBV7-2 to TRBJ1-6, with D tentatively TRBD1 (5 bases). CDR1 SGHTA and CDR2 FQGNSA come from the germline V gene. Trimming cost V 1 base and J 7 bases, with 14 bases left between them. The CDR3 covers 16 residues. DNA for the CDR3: TGTGCCAGCAGCTTAGTAGTGGGACGCACGAATTCACCCCTCCACTTT. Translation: CASSLVVGRTNSPLHF.